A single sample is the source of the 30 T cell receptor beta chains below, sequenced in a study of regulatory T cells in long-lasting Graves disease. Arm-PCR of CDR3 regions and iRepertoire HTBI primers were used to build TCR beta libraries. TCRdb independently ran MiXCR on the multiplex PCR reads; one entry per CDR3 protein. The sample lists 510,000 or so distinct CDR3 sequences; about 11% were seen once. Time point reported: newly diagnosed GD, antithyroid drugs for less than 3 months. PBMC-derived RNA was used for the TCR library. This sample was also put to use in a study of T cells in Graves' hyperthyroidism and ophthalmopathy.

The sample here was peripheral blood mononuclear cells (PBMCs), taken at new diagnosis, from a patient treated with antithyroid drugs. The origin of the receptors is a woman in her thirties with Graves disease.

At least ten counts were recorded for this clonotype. Written as DNA, the CDR3 is TGTGCCAGTACGACAGATTCCTCCTACGAGCAGTACTTC. Protein product: CASTTDSSYEQYF. The gene calls are TRBV28 and TRBJ2-7; D is perhaps TRBD1 (5 bases). There are 13 residues in the CDR3. From germline, CDR1 is MDHEN and CDR2 SYDVKM. V was shortened by 9 bases and J by 0 bases, with 12 bases between the two germline ends.

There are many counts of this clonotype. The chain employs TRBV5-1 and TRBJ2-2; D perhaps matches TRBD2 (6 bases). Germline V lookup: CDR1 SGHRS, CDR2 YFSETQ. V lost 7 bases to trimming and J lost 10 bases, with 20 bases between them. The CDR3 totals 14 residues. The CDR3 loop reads CASQVTGTPEELFF. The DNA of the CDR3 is TGCGCCAGCCAGGTGACGGGGACTCCGGAGGAGCTGTTTTTT.

Here the CDR3 reads CASSQDPSGPQNIQYF. The CDR3 DNA sequence: TGTGCCAGCAGCCAAGACCCTTCGGGCCCCCAAAACATTCAGTACTTC. The rearrangement links TRBV3-1 to TRBJ2-4; D gene uncertain. The ends were cut back, 0 bases at V and 5 bases at J, with 14 bases in the middle. The CDR3 has 16 residues. Looked up from germline, CDR1 is LGHDT and CDR2 is YNNKEL (reference sequence). The complete variable domain, with remaining parts taken from reference TRBV3-1 and TRBJ2-4, reads DTAVSQTPKYLVTQMGNDKSIKCEQNLGHDTMYWYKQDSKKFLKIMFSYNNKELIINETVPNRFSPKSPDKAHLNLHINSLELGDSAVYFCASSQDPSGPQNIQYFGAGTRLSVL.

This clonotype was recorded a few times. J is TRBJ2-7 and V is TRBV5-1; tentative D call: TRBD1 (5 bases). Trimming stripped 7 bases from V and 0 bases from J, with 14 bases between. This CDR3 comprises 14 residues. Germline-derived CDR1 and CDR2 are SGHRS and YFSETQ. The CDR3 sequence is CASRVQVSSYEQYF. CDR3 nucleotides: TGCGCCAGCCGGGTACAGGTTAGCTCCTACGAGCAGTACTTC.

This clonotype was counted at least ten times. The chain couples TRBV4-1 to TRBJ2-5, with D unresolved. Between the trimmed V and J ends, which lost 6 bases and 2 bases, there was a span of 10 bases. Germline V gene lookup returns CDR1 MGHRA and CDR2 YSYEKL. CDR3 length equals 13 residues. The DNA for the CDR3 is TGCGCCAGCAGGGGGATAGGGCAAGAGACCCAGTACTTC. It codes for CASRGIGQETQYF.

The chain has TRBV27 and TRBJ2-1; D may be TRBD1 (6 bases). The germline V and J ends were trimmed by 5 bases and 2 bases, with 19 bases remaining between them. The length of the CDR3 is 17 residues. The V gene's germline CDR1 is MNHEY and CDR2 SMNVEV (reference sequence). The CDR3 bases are TGTGCCAGCAGTCTCGGCCCCCCTGGGGGCCCCTACAATGAGCAGTTCTTC. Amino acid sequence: CASSLGPPGGPYNEQFF.

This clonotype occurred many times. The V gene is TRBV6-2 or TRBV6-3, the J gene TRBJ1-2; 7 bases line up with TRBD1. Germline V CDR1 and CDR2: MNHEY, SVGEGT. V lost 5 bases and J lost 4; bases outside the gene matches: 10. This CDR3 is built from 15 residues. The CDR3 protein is CASSVAGTELYGYTF. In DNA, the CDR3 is TGTGCCAGCAGTGTTGCCGGGACAGAACTCTATGGCTACACCTTC.

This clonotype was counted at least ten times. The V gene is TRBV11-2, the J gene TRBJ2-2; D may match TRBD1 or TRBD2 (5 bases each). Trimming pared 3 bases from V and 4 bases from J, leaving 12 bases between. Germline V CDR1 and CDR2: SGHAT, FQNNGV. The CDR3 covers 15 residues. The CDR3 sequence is CASSLGVRGTGELFF. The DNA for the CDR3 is TGTGCCAGCAGCTTGGGGGTCCGTGGCACCGGGGAGCTGTTTTTT.

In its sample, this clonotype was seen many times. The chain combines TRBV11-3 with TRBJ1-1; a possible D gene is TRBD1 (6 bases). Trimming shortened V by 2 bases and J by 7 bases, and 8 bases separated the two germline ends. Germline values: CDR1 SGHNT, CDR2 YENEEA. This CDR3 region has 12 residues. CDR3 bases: TGTGCCAGCAGCTTAACAGGGTTTGAAGCTTTCTTT. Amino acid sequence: CASSLTGFEAFF.

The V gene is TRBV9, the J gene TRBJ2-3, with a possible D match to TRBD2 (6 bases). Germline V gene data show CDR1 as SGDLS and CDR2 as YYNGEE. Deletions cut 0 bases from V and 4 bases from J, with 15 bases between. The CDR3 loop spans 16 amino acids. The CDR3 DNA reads TGTGCCAGCAGCGTAGTTGGAGGGACCTCCGCAGATACGCAGTATTTT. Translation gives CASSVVGGTSADTQYF.

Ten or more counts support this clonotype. The CDR3 reads CASSTRQGLIYGYTF. CDR3 coding DNA: TGTGCCAGCAGCACCCGACAGGGGTTAATCTATGGCTACACCTTC. The chain employs TRBV11-2 and TRBJ1-2, with 8 bases that match TRBD1. The germline CDR1 and CDR2 sequences are SGHAT and FQNNGV. CDR3 size: 15 residues. With V trimmed by 5 bases and J by 4 bases, 9 bases remained unmatched. Variable domain in full (rest from reference TRBV11-2 and TRBJ1-2): EAGVAQSPRYKIIEKRQSVAFWCNPISGHATLYWYQQILGQGPKLLIQFQNNGVVDDSQLPKDRFSAERLKGVDSTLKIQPAKLEDSAVYLCASSTRQGLIYGYTFGSGTRLTVV.

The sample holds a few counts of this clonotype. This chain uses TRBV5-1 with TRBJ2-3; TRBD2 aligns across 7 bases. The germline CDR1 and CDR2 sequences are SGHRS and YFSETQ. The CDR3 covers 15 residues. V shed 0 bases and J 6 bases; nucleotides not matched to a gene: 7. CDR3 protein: CASSLEASGFDTQYF. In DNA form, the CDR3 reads TGCGCCAGCAGCTTGGAGGCTAGCGGATTCGATACGCAGTATTTT.

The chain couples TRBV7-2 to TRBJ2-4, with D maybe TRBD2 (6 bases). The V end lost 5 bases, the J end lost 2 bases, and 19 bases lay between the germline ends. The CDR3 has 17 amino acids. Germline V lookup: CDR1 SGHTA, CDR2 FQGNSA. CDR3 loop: CASSPKTGSASKNIQYF. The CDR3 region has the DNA TGTGCCAGCAGCCCCAAAACCGGGAGTGCGTCCAAAAACATTCAGTACTTC.

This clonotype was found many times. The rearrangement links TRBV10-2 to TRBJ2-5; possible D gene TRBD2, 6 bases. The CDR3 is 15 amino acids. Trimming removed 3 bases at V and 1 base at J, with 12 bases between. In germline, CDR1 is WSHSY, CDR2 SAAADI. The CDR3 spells CASSDRTTLQETQYF. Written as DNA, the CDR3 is TGCGCCAGCAGTGATCGGACTACTCTCCAAGAGACCCAGTACTTC.

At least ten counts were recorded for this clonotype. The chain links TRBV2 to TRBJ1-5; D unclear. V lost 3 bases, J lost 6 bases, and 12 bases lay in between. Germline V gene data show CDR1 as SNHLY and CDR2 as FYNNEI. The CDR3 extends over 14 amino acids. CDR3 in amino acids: CASSDMGLTQPQHF. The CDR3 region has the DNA TGTGCCAGCAGTGATATGGGTTTAACTCAGCCCCAGCATTTT.

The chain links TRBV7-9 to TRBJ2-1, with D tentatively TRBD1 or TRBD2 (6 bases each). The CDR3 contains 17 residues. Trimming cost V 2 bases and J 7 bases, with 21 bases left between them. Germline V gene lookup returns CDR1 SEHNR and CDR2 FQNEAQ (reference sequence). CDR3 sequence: CASSLSRGDYAWNEQFF. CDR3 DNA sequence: TGTGCCAGCAGCTTATCGAGGGGGGATTATGCCTGGAATGAGCAGTTCTTC.

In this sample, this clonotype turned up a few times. CDR3 in amino acids: CASSLVAPTGTITRGSKNIQYF. Here the CDR3 DNA reads TGTGCCAGCAGCTTAGTAGCGCCGACAGGGACTATCACTCGGGGGTCCAAAAACATTCAGTACTTC. This chain uses TRBV7-9 with TRBJ2-4; D may correspond to TRBD1 or TRBD2 (7 bases each). Deletions cut 1 base from V and 2 bases from J, with 30 bases between. Germline CDR1 SEHNR, CDR2 FQNEAQ (reference sequence). This CDR3 spans 22 amino acids.

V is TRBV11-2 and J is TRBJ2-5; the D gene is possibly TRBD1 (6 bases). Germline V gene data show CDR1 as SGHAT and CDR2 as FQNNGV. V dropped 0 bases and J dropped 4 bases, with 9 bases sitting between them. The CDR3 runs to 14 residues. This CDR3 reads CASSLDPGAETQYF. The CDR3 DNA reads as TGTGCCAGCAGCTTAGATCCAGGGGCAGAGACCCAGTACTTC.

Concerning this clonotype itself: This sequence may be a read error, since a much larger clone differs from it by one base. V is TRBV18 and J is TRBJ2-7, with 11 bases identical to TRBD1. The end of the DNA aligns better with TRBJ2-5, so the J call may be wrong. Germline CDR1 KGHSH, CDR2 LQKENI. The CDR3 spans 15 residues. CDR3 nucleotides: TGTGCCAACTCCCAGGACAGGGGGCGCATAGAGACCCAGTACTTC. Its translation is CANSQDRGRIETQYF.

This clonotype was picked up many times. CDR3 DNA sequence: TGTGCCAGCAGTGACGGAACCGGGGCAGGCAATCAGCCCCAGCATTTT. It encodes CASSDGTGAGNQPQHF. This chain uses TRBV2 with TRBJ1-5, with D possibly TRBD1 on 5 matching bases. V dropped 3 bases and J dropped 2 bases, with 14 bases sitting between them. Germline V gene sequence: CDR1 SNHLY, CDR2 FYNNEI. The CDR3 length is 16 residues.

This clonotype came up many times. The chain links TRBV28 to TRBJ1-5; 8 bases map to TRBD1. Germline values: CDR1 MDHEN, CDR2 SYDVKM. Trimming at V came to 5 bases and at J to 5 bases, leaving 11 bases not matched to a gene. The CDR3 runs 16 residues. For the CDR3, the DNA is TGTGCCAGCAGTGTCCGAGGACAGGGTGTTTATCAGCCCCAGCATTTT. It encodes CASSVRGQGVYQPQHF.

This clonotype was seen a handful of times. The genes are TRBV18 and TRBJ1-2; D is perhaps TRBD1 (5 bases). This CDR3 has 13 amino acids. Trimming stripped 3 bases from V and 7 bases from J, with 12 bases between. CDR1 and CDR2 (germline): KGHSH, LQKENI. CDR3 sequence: CASSPLGESGYTF. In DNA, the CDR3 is TGTGCCAGCTCACCTCTAGGGGAATCTGGCTACACCTTC. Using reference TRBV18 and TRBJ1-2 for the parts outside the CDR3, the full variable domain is NAGVMQNPRHLVRRRGQEARLRCSPMKGHSHVYWYRQLPEEGLKFMVYLQKENIIDESGMPKERFSAEFPKEGPSILRIQQVVRGDSAAYFCASSPLGESGYTFGSGTRLTVV.

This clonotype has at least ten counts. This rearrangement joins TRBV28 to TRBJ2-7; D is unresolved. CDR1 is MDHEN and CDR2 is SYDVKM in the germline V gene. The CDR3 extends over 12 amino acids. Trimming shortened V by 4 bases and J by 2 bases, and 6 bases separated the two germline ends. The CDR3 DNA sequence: TGTGCCAGCAGTTCCCTCCCCTACGAGCAGTACTTC. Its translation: CASSSLPYEQYF.

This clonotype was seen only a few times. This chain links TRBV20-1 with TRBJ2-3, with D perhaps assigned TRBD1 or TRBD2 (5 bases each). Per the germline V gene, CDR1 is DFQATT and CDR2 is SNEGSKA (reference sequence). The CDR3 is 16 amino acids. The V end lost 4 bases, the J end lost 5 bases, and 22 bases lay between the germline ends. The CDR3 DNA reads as TGCAGTGCTACCCAACGGGACCGAAATTGGGGAGATACGCAGTATTTT. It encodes CSATQRDRNWGDTQYF.

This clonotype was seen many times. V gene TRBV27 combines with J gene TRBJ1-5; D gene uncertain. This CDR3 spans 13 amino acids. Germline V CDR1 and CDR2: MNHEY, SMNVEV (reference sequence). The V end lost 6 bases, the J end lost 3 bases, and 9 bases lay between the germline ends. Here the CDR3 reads CASSRGHNQPQHF. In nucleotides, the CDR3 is TGTGCCAGCAGCCGTGGGCACAATCAGCCCCAGCATTTT.

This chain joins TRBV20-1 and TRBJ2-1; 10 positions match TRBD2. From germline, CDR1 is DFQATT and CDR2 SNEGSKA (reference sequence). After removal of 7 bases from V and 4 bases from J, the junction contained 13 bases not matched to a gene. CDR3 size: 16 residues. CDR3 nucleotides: TGCAGTGTCGGACCCCAGGCGGGACTAGCGTACAATGAGCAGTTCTTC. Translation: CSVGPQAGLAYNEQFF.

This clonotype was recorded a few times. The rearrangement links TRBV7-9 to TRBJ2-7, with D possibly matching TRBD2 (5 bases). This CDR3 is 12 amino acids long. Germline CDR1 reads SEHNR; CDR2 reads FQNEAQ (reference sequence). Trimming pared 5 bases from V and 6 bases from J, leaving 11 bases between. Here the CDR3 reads CASSRSTSEQYF. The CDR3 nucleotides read TGTGCCAGCAGCAGGAGTACTAGCGAGCAGTACTTC.

The CDR3: CASSPRVLAGGPKKNEQFF. CDR3 DNA: TGTGCCAGCTCACCGCGGGTGTTAGCGGGAGGGCCGAAGAAAAATGAGCAGTTCTTC. The gene calls are TRBV18 and TRBJ2-1; 11 nucleotides agree with TRBD2. This CDR3 is built from 19 residues. V gave up 3 bases and J gave up 7 bases; unmatched junction bases: 17. Germline CDR1 reads KGHSH; CDR2 reads LQKENI.

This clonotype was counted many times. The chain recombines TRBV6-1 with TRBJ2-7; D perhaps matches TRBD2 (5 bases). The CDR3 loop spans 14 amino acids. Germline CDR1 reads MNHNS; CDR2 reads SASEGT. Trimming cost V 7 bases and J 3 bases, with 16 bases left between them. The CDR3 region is CASTAVTDYYEQYF. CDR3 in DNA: TGTGCCAGCACGGCGGTTACCGACTACTACGAGCAGTACTTC.

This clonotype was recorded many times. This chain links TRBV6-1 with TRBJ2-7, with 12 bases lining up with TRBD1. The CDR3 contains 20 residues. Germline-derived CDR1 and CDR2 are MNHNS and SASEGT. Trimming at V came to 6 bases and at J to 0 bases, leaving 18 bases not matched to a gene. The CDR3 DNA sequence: TGTGCCAGCAGGAACCAATCCCCCCGGGACAGGGGGCCGAACTCCTACGAGCAGTACTTC. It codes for CASRNQSPRDRGPNSYEQYF.